Below are 26 T cell receptor beta chains sequenced from a single sample in a study of immune heterogeneity within non-small cell lung tumors. For each sample, template was approximately 0.55 ug of bulk tumor genomic DNA. Several biopsies were spaced far apart within each primary tumor and obtained as surgery took place. Before undergoing curative surgery, patients had newly diagnosed non-small cell lung cancer that was untreated. The TCR beta CDR3 region was amplified by multiplex PCR employing 32 V and 13 J primers. TCRdb ran MiXCR on the multiplex PCR reads and lists one entry per CDR3 protein. The data contain 10,000 or so distinct CDR3 sequences, about a sixth of them singletons. Sequences were obtained from lung tumor tissue. Receptor source: a man aged 35 to 55 with non-small cell lung cancer.

In its sample, this clonotype was seen many times. This chain connects TRBV29-1 to TRBJ2-3; D remains unclear. CDR1 and CDR2 from the germline V gene are SQVTM and ANQGSEA. V lost 6 bases to trimming and J lost 5 bases, with 9 bases between them. The CDR3 is 11 residues long. The CDR3 region is CSVRTGDTQYF. For the CDR3, the DNA is TGCAGCGTGAGAACCGGAGATACGCAGTATTTT.

This clonotype rates as medium-sized. This chain uses TRBV7-8 with TRBJ1-1; 8 bases match TRBD1. Germline V gene lookup returns CDR1 SGHVS and CDR2 FQNEAQ. The V segment lost 6 bases and the J segment 5 bases; nucleotides outside the gene matches: 17. The CDR3 covers 17 residues. The CDR3 is CASRKRTGLWDETEAFF. CDR3 DNA sequence: TGTGCCAGCAGAAAGAGGACAGGGCTTTGGGATGAAACTGAAGCTTTCTTT.

This clonotype is medium-sized (0.01 to 0.1%). The chain combines TRBV6-1 with TRBJ2-7; TRBD2 matches 7 bases. Germline V gives CDR1 MNHNS, CDR2 SASEGT. J lost 2 bases, V lost 7 bases, and 23 bases had no gene match. The CDR3 loop spans 19 amino acids. The CDR3 region is CASMGGGTKNQGNTYEQYF. The DNA of the CDR3 is TGTGCCAGCATGGGGGGGGGGACGAAAAACCAGGGAAATACCTACGAGCAGTACTTC.

Many counts were recorded for this clonotype. The chain has TRBV19 and TRBJ2-5; 10 nucleotides agree with TRBD2. CDR3 size: 20 residues. V dropped 5 bases and J dropped 3; count of bases not matched to a gene: 21. Germline CDR1 and CDR2: LNHDA and SQIVND (reference sequence). This CDR3 reads CASSPHRTYGSLAGEETQYF. CDR3 coding DNA: TGTGCCAGTAGTCCCCACAGGACCTATGGTAGTCTAGCGGGGGAAGAGACCCAGTACTTC.

By sample share, this clonotype is medium-sized. This chain uses TRBV6-6 with TRBJ2-7, with 14 bases that match TRBD2. J gave up 1 base and V 0 bases, and 5 bases lay outside the gene matches. In germline, CDR1 is MNHNY, CDR2 SVGAGI (reference sequence). CDR3 length: 18 amino acids. Written as DNA, the CDR3 is TGTGCCAGCAGTTACTCTGGGACTAGCGGGGGTATTTCCTACGAGCAGTACTTC. Encoded protein: CASSYSGTSGGISYEQYF.

In its sample, this clonotype was seen once. The V call is TRBV28, the J call TRBJ2-7; D might be TRBD2 (6 bases). Germline V gene sequence: CDR1 MDHEN, CDR2 SYDVKM. The V gene lost 6 bases and the J gene lost 0 bases, with 9 bases spanning the gap. This CDR3 comprises 13 residues. CDR3 loop: CASRPGLSYEQYF. The CDR3 DNA reads as TGTGCCAGCAGGCCGGGACTCTCCTACGAGCAGTACTTC. The full variable domain, its missing parts supplied by reference TRBV28 and TRBJ2-7, is DVKVTQSSRYLVKRTGEKVFLECVQDMDHENMFWYRQDPGLGLRLIYFSYDVKMKEKGDIPEGYSVSREKKERFSLILESASTNQTSMYLCASRPGLSYEQYFGPGTRLTVT.

This sequence joins TRBV5-4 and TRBJ1-1; possibly TRBD1 for D (6 bases). In germline, CDR1 is SGHNT, CDR2 YYREEE (reference sequence). CDR3 length: 16 amino acids. The V end lost 3 bases, the J end lost 4 bases, and 19 bases lay between the germline ends. Written as DNA, the CDR3 is TGTGCCAGCAGCTCCAAAAAACAGGGTGAGAGCACTGAAGCTTTCTTT. Protein product: CASSSKKQGESTEAFF. Together with reference TRBV5-4 and TRBJ1-1, the CDR3 gives the full variable domain: ETGVTQSPTHLIKTRGQQVTLRCSSQSGHNTVSWYQQALGQGPQFIFQYYREEENGRGNFPPRFSGLQFPNYSSELNVNALELDDSALYLCASSSKKQGESTEAFFGQGTRLTVV.

Relative to its sample, this clonotype is medium-sized. The CDR3 coding sequence is TGTGCCAGCTCACCACCAGGGGGATGGAATTCACCCCTCCACTTT. This encodes CASSPPGGWNSPLHF. The genes are TRBV18 and TRBJ1-6; possibly TRBD1 for D (6 bases). In germline, CDR1 is KGHSH, CDR2 LQKENI. The CDR3 covers 15 residues. V lost 0 bases and J lost 7, with 10 bases in between.

By share of the sample, this clonotype is medium-sized. At one end, the junction sequence differs from germline, possibly due to a read error. The gene calls are TRBV6-6 and TRBJ2-7; D perhaps matches TRBD1 (6 bases). Germline values: CDR1 MNHNY, CDR2 SVGAGI (reference sequence). This CDR3 contains 12 residues. The CDR3 is CASSYSRGREHF. DNA for the CDR3: TGTGCCAGCAGTTACTCGAGGGGGAGAGAACACTTC.

Regarding this clonotype: The junction departs from the called germline gene at one end, perhaps through a read error. The gene calls are TRBV20-1 and TRBJ2-7; 10 nucleotides agree with TRBD2. Germline lookup yields CDR1 DFQATT and CDR2 SNEGSKA (reference sequence). This CDR3 has 14 amino acids. This CDR3 reads CIARDPLAGVEQYF. CDR3 DNA sequence: TGCATTGCTAGAGATCCCCTAGCGGGAGTCGAGCAGTACTTC.

J is TRBJ2-3 and V is TRBV5-4, with 13 bases lining up with TRBD2. CDR3 length: 16 residues. Germline V lookup: CDR1 SGHNT, CDR2 YYREEE (reference sequence). V shed 2 bases and J 2 bases; nucleotides not matched to a gene: 2. CDR3 in DNA: TGTGCCAGCAGCTTAGGGACTAGCGGGACCACAGATACGCAGTATTTT. Residues: CASSLGTSGTTDTQYF.

At least ten counts were recorded for this clonotype. This chain connects TRBV3-2 to TRBJ2-3; TRBD2, the table's D call, lacks a check against the DNA. TRBV3-2 is a documented pseudogene. The CDR3 runs to 22 residues. The chain's CDR3 is CASSQPGCVGLAGTPSTDTQYF. The CDR3 DNA is TGTGCCAGCAGCCAACCTGGCTGTGTGGGGCTAGCGGGGACCCCTAGCACAGATACGCAGTATTTT.

This clonotype is medium-sized within its sample. The chain recombines TRBV6-1 with TRBJ2-7, with 9 bases lining up with TRBD1. This CDR3 has 18 amino acids. Germline CDR1 and CDR2: MNHNS and SASEGT. The trim removed 6 bases at V and 4 bases at J, leaving 19 bases unmatched. CDR3 protein: CASSRERRTGGGSYEQYF. As DNA, the CDR3 is TGTGCCAGCAGCCGAGAACGAAGAACAGGGGGCGGAAGTTACGAGCAGTACTTC.

In its sample, this clonotype was seen many times. The chain carries TRBV12-3 or TRBV12-4 and TRBJ2-1; D is possibly TRBD1 (7 bases). Trimming took off 6 bases at V and 13 bases at J, with 16 bases between the two ends. The CDR3 loop spans 12 amino acids. The CDR3, as DNA: TGTGCCAGCAGACGAGGAGGGGGCGATCAGTTCTTC. Its translation is CASRRGGGDQFF.

The sample holds many counts of this clonotype. The V and J genes are TRBV7-8 and TRBJ2-7; D not resolved. The germline V gene encodes CDR1 SGHVS and CDR2 FQNEAQ. V lost 5 bases, J lost 4 bases, and 9 bases lay in between. The CDR3 runs 12 residues. The CDR3 region has the DNA TGTGCCAGCAGCGGGTCGGGTTACGAGCAGTACTTC. This gives the protein CASSGSGYEQYF.

This clonotype occurred many times. V usage is TRBV6-1 and J usage is TRBJ2-1; 11 bases fit TRBD2. CDR3 length: 13 residues. CDR1 is MNHNS and CDR2 is SASEGT in the germline V gene. V was pared by 5 bases and J by 15 bases, with 9 bases of the junction left unmatched. The DNA of the CDR3 is TGTGCCAGCAGTTACATGACTAGCGGGATTGGGTTCTTC. Its translation: CASSYMTSGIGFF.

In this sample, this clonotype turned up many times. The chain uses TRBV20-1 and TRBJ2-5; 12 nucleotides align to TRBD2. Germline-derived CDR1 and CDR2 are DFQATT and SNEGSKA (reference sequence). V was clipped by 6 bases and J by 5 bases; unmatched bases: 22. CDR3 length: 19 residues. CDR3: CSAQKSSGTSGWGGETQYF. The CDR3 DNA follows: TGCAGTGCCCAGAAGAGCTCCGGGACTAGCGGGTGGGGAGGGGAGACCCAGTACTTC.

As to this clonotype: At one end the junction does not follow the germline gene, possibly because of a read error. This rearrangement joins TRBV19 to TRBJ2-1; 16 nucleotides agree with TRBD2. Germline V gene sequence: CDR1 LNHDA, CDR2 SQIVND (reference sequence). The CDR3 length is 13 residues. This CDR3 reads CASSAGTSGRVLF. Here the CDR3 DNA reads TGTGCCAGTAGTGCCGGGACTAGCGGGAGGGTGCTCTTC.

Sample share makes this clonotype medium-sized. The chain carries TRBV28 and TRBJ1-3; 8 positions agree with TRBD1. The junction had 6 bases not matched to a gene; V was cut back by 10 bases and J by 1 base. The germline gives CDR1 MDHEN, CDR2 SYDVKM. This CDR3 has 14 residues. This chain's CDR3 is CATTWTGSGNTIYF. Here the CDR3 DNA reads TGTGCCACAACGTGGACAGGGTCTGGAAACACCATATATTTT.

In its sample, this clonotype was seen many times. The chain recombines TRBV6-1 with TRBJ1-1; 9 bases line up with TRBD1. Germline trimming cut 8 bases from V and 3 bases from J; bases unmatched to any gene: 13. CDR3 length: 16 residues. Germline V gene lookup returns CDR1 MNHNS and CDR2 SASEGT. CDR3 in amino acids: CASGYRGQIADTEAFF. The CDR3, as DNA: TGTGCCAGCGGGTACAGGGGGCAGATTGCGGACACTGAAGCTTTCTTT.

By proportion, this clonotype is medium-sized. The gene calls are TRBV12-3 or TRBV12-4 and TRBJ1-6; weak D call: TRBD1 (5 bases). The CDR3 covers 15 residues. Trimming removed 3 bases at V and 9 bases at J, with 15 bases between. CDR3 region: CASSLHVEGSSPLHF. The CDR3 nucleotides are TGTGCCAGCAGTTTGCATGTGGAGGGGAGTTCACCCCTCCACTTT.

By share of the sample, this clonotype is medium-sized. This chain connects TRBV5-1 to TRBJ2-2, with a possible D match to TRBD1 (5 bases). Germline CDR1 reads SGHRS; CDR2 reads YFSETQ. V lost 1 base, J lost 3 bases, and 13 bases lay in between. The CDR3 consists of 16 residues. The CDR3 DNA is TGCGCCAGCAGCTTGTCCAGGGTGACCGACACCGGGGAGCTGTTTTTT. Its protein is CASSLSRVTDTGELFF.

This clonotype was counted ten times or more. The chain uses TRBV28 and TRBJ2-1, with 11 positions matching TRBD1. The germline V gene has CDR1 MDHEN and CDR2 SYDVKM. This CDR3 contains 15 residues. The junction had 9 bases not matched to a gene; V was cut back by 7 bases and J by 7 bases. The CDR3 region is CASTEWTGGLNEQFF. The CDR3 nucleotides are TGTGCCAGCACCGAATGGACAGGGGGCTTGAATGAGCAGTTCTTC.

This clonotype was counted ten times or more. This chain connects TRBV6-1 to TRBJ2-3, with D possibly matching TRBD2 (6 bases). The V gene's germline CDR1 is MNHNS and CDR2 SASEGT. Trimming cost V 1 base and J 7 bases, with 9 bases left between them. This CDR3 is 13 amino acids long. CDR3 region: CASSEGAGHTQYF. CDR3 bases: TGTGCCAGCAGTGAAGGGGCGGGGCATACGCAGTATTTT.

This clonotype is classed as medium-sized. The chain recombines TRBV30 with TRBJ2-1; no clear D. The CDR3 has 11 residues. Germline CDR1 is GTSNPN and CDR2 is SVGIG (reference sequence). Trimming cost V 8 bases and J 4 bases, with 9 bases left between them. CDR3: CAASEYNEQFF. CDR3 bases: TGTGCCGCTTCCGAGTACAATGAGCAGTTCTTC.

This clonotype qualifies as medium-sized. The V call is TRBV6-1, the J call TRBJ2-1; D is possibly TRBD2 (5 bases). The CDR3 loop spans 16 amino acids. Deletions cut 6 bases from V and 5 bases from J, with 20 bases between. The germline CDR1 and CDR2 sequences are MNHNS and SASEGT. Written as DNA, the CDR3 is TGTGCCAGCAGGAACAAACTTACGGGGATGAACAATGAGCAGTTCTTC. Translating gives CASRNKLTGMNNEQFF.